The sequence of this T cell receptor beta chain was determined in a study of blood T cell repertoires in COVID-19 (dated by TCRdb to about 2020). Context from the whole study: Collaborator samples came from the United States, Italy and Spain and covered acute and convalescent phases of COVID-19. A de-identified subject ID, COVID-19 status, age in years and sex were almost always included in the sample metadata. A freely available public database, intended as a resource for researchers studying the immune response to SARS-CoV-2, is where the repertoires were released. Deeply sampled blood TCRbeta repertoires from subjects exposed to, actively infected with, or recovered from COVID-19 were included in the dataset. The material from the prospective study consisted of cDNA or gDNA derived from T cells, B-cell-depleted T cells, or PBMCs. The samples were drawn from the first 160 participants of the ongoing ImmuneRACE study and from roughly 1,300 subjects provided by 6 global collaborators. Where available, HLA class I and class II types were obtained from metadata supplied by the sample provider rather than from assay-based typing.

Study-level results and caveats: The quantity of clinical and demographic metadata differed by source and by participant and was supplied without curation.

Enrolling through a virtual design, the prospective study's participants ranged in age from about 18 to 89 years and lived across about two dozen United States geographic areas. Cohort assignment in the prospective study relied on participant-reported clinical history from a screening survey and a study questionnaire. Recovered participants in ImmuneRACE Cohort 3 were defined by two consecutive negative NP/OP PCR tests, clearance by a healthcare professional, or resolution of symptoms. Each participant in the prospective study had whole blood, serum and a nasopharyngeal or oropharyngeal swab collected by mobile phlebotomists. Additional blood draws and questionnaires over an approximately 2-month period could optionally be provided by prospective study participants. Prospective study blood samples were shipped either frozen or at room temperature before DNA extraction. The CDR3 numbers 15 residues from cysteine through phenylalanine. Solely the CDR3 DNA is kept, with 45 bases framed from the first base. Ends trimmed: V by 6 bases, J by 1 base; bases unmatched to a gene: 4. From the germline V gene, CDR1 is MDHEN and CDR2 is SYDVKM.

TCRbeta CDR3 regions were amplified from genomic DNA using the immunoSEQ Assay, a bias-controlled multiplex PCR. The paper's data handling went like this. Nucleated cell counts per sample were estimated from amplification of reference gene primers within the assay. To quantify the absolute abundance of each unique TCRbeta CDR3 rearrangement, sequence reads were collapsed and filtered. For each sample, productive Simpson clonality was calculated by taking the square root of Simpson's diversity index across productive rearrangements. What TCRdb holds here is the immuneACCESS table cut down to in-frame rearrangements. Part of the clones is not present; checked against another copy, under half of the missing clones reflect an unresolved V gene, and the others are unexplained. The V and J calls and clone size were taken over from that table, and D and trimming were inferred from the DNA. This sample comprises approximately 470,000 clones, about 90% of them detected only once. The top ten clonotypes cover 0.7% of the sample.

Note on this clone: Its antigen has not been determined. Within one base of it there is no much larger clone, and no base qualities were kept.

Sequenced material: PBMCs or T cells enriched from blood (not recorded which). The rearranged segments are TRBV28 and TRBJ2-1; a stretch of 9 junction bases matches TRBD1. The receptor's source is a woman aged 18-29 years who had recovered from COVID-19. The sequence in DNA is TGTGCCAGCAGACCTGGACAGGGGTCCTACAATGAGCAGTTCTTC. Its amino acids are CASRPGQGSYNEQFF.